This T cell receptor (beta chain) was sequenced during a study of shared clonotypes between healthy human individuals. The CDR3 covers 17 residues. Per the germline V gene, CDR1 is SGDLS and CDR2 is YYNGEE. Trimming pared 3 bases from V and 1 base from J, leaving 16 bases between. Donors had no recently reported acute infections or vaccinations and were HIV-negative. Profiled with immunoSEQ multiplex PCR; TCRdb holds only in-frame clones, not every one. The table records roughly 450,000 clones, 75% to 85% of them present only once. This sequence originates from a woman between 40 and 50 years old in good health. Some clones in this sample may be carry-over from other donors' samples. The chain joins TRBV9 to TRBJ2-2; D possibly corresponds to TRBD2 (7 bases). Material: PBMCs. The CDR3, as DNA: TGTGCCAGCAGCGAAAAAGGGGGACTACTGAACACCGGGGAGCTGTTTTTT. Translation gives CASSEKGGLLNTGELFF.